A single sample is the source of the 31 T cell receptor beta chains below, sequenced in a study of blood T cell repertoires in COVID-19. Assay used: immunoSEQ multiplex PCR; TCRdb lists only in-frame clones, some missing. The top ten clones hold approximately 10% of a sample with around 390,000 clones, about 86% of them seen once. Sequencing input: PBMCs or T cells enriched from blood (not recorded which). The receptors come from a woman aged 45-65 years who had recovered from COVID-19.

This chain joins TRBV9 and TRBJ1-1; D remains unclear. Per germline, CDR1 SGDLS and CDR2 YYNGEE. The CDR3 has 15 amino acids. Trimming pared 2 bases from V and 1 base from J, leaving 12 bases between. The CDR3 coding sequence is TGTGCCAGCAGCGTTTCTCAGAGGTCGAACACTGAAGCTTTCTTT. This encodes CASSVSQRSNTEAFF.

Notes on this clone: Its ends do not fully match the called genes, so a read error is possible. J is TRBJ2-2 and V is TRBV7-7, with TRBD2 matching 7 bases. CDR1 is SSHAT, CDR2 FNYEAQ, per germline (reference sequence). The CDR3 covers 17 residues. The CDR3 is CASSFEEGLTNTGELFF. CDR3 coding DNA: TGTGCTAGCAGCTTCGAGGAGGGACTAACGAACACCGGGGAGCTGTTTTTT.

The rearrangement joins TRBV7-2 to TRBJ2-6, with 7 bases aligning to TRBD1. This CDR3 contains 14 residues. The V gene's germline CDR1 is SGHTA and CDR2 FQGNSA. With 7 bases clipped from V and 2 bases from J, the junction kept 2 bases outside the gene matches. CDR3 nucleotides: TGTGCCAGCAACAGGGGAACTGGGGCCAACGTCCTGACTTTC. Protein product: CASNRGTGANVLTF.

As for this clone: One end of the junction is discordant with germline, which a read error may explain. The CDR3 DNA reads TGCGCCCGCAGCCGCCCCCCTTCGGGGGCGGGGGGACGCACAGATACGCAGTATTTT. Its protein product is CARSRPPSGAGGRTDTQYF. The J gene is TRBJ2-3, the V gene TRBV4-3; 8 bases map to TRBD2. The CDR3 is 19 residues long. CDR1 is LGHNA and CDR2 is YSLEER in the germline V gene.

V gene TRBV9 combines with J gene TRBJ1-3; tentative D call: TRBD1 (5 bases). This CDR3 contains 17 residues. From germline, CDR1 is SGDLS and CDR2 YYNGEE. V was clipped by 0 bases and J by 0 bases, with 13 bases between them. In nucleotides, the CDR3 is TGTGCCAGCAGCGTAGGGGCGATGGGGGGCTCTGGAAACACCATATATTTT. Translating it yields CASSVGAMGGSGNTIYF.

This sequence joins TRBV6-5 and TRBJ1-6; no reliable D call. This CDR3 spans 13 amino acids. Germline CDR1 and CDR2: MNHEY and SVGAGI. The V and J ends lost 7 bases and 10 bases respectively, with 14 bases between them. The CDR3 DNA follows: TGTGCCAGCACCCAGGACCGAGGGTCACCCCTCCACTTT. Translated: CASTQDRGSPLHF.

The DNA of the CDR3 is TGTGCCACCAGTGAAACCGGGACAGGGGGCGGGAATGAGCAGTTCTTC. Translation: CATSETGTGGGNEQFF. The rearrangement uses TRBV24-1 and TRBJ2-1, with TRBD1 matching 12 bases. The J segment lost 7 bases and the V segment lost 4 bases, leaving 7 bases of the junction unmatched. Germline V gene sequence: CDR1 KGHDR, CDR2 SFDVKD. The CDR3 loop spans 16 amino acids.

This chain joins TRBV5-1 and TRBJ2-7; TRBD2 is a possible D gene (5 bases). Trimming shortened V by 2 bases and J by 7 bases, and 16 bases separated the two germline ends. CDR3 length: 14 amino acids. Germline loops: CDR1 SGHRS, CDR2 YFSETQ. CDR3 loop: CASSFGVGANEQYF. DNA for the CDR3: TGCGCCAGCAGCTTTGGTGTGGGAGCAAATGAGCAGTACTTC.

The V call is TRBV9, the J call TRBJ1-4; D is unclear. The V gene's germline CDR1 is SGDLS and CDR2 YYNGEE. V was trimmed by 4 bases and J by 7 bases, leaving 11 bases between them. This CDR3 comprises 13 residues. The CDR3 is CASSSTPSEKLFF. For the CDR3, the DNA is TGTGCCAGCAGCTCCACCCCTAGTGAAAAACTGTTTTTT. The full variable domain, with the rest looked up from reference TRBV9 and TRBJ1-4, is DSGVTQTPKHLITATGQRVTLRCSPRSGDLSVYWYQQSLDQGLQFLIQYYNGEERAKGNILERFSAQQFPDLHSELNLSSLELGDSALYFCASSSTPSEKLFFGSGTQLSVL.

With regard to this clone: The junction differs from germline at one of its ends, possibly a read error. This sequence joins TRBV7-3 and TRBJ1-1, with 7 bases matching TRBD1. CDR1 is SGHTA, CDR2 FQGTGA, per germline. There are 14 residues in the CDR3. This CDR3 is CASSLQGVNTEAFF. CDR3 coding DNA: TGTGCCAGCAGCTTGCAGGGGGTGAACACTGAAGCTTTCTTC.

The V gene is TRBV27, the J gene TRBJ2-3, with 10 positions matching TRBD2. This CDR3 is 15 amino acids long. Trimming took 6 bases from V and 3 from J; bases not matched to a gene: 6. Germline V gene data show CDR1 as MNHEY and CDR2 as SMNVEV (reference sequence). The DNA for the CDR3 is TGTGCCAGCAGACTAGCGGGGTCCCCGACAGATACGCAGTATTTT. Its protein product is CASRLAGSPTDTQYF.

J is TRBJ2-1 and V is TRBV27, with a weak D call TRBD1 (5 bases). V dropped 8 bases and J dropped 1 base, with 15 bases sitting between them. The CDR3 totals 15 residues. From germline, CDR1 is MNHEY and CDR2 SMNVEV (reference sequence). The CDR3 DNA sequence: TGTGCCAGCCTGTCCGGTAGGGGTTCCTACAATGAGCAGTTCTTC. Its translation is CASLSGRGSYNEQFF.

In DNA, the CDR3 is TGTGCCACGCAGGGGGCAGGTCAGCCCCAGCATTTT. Amino acid sequence: CATQGAGQPQHF. The chain links TRBV24-1 to TRBJ1-5; TRBD1 matches 8 bases. Germline CDR1 reads KGHDR; CDR2 reads SFDVKD. V lost 10 bases to trimming and J lost 6 bases; unmatched junction nucleotides: 4. The CDR3 contains 12 residues.

The rearrangement links TRBV4-1 to TRBJ1-1; D unclear. The germline V and J ends were trimmed by 8 bases and 0 bases, with 10 bases remaining between them. The germline V gene encodes CDR1 MGHRA and CDR2 YSYEKL. The CDR3 is 13 amino acids. This CDR3 reads CASGRHLNTEAFF. The CDR3 region has the DNA TGCGCCAGCGGGAGACACCTGAACACTGAAGCTTTCTTT.

The CDR3 region is CASSFAGANEQYF. DNA for the CDR3: TGTGCCAGCAGTTTCGCAGGGGCGAACGAGCAGTACTTC. V is TRBV12-3 or TRBV12-4 and J is TRBJ2-7; D is possibly TRBD1 (6 bases). V was clipped by 3 bases and J by 5 bases, with 11 bases between them. This CDR3 contains 13 residues.

This clone was recorded once. This chain links TRBV2 with TRBJ1-5; D gene uncertain. The CDR3 is 14 residues long. V lost 5 bases to trimming and J lost 2 bases, with 10 bases between them. The germline V gene encodes CDR1 SNHLY and CDR2 FYNNEI. CDR3 in DNA: TGTGCCAGCAGTCTGAGGTCTGGCAATCAGCCCCAGCATTTT. It yields the protein CASSLRSGNQPQHF.

The rearrangement joins TRBV28 to TRBJ1-5, with 9 positions matching TRBD1. V lost 5 bases to trimming and J lost 3 bases; unmatched junction nucleotides: 5. The CDR3 has 15 residues. CDR1 is MDHEN, CDR2 SYDVKM, per germline. The CDR3 DNA reads TGTGCCAGCAGTCACGGACAGGGGAACAATCAGCCCCAGCATTTT. Its protein is CASSHGQGNNQPQHF.

The chain uses TRBV12-3 or TRBV12-4 and TRBJ2-3, with TRBD1 as a possible D gene (5 bases). V was trimmed by 10 bases and J by 11 bases, leaving 16 bases between them. This CDR3 is built from 11 residues. The DNA of the CDR3 is TGTGCCACGCAAGGGGTCGGAAGGCAGTATTTT. The encoded protein is CATQGVGRQYF.

As for this clone: The sample has other DNA sequences that encode this CDR3 too. CDR3 nucleotide sequence: TGTGCCAGTAACCCGGGAGGTAATTCACCCCTCCACTTT. It is translated as CASNPGGNSPLHF. V and J are TRBV19 and TRBJ1-6; the D is unclear. Trimming cost V 7 bases and J 6 bases, with 10 bases left between them. The CDR3 runs 13 residues. The germline V gene has CDR1 LNHDA and CDR2 SQIVND (reference sequence). The full variable domain, completed using reference TRBV19 and TRBJ1-6, is DGGITQSPKYLFRKEGQNVTLSCEQNLNHDAMYWYRQDPGQGLRLIYYSQIVNDFQKGDIAEGYSVSREKKESFPLTVTSAQKNPTAFYLCASNPGGNSPLHFGNGTRLTVT.

The gene calls are TRBV5-5 and TRBJ2-3, with TRBD1 matching 8 bases. The J segment lost 2 bases and the V segment lost 4 bases, leaving 9 bases of the junction unmatched. Germline assignment: CDR1 SGHKS and CDR2 YYEKEE (reference sequence). The CDR3 sequence is 16 residues long. The CDR3 spells CASSTWWGQDTDTQYF. Here the CDR3 DNA reads TGTGCCAGCAGCACTTGGTGGGGACAGGACACAGATACGCAGTATTTT.

This clone was observed a single time. V and J are TRBV11-2 and TRBJ2-6; maybe TRBD1 (5 bases). The CDR3 loop spans 16 amino acids. The ends were cut back, 3 bases at V and 4 bases at J, with 13 bases in the middle. From germline, CDR1 is SGHAT and CDR2 FQNNGV. CDR3: CASSFQGTKGANVLTF. CDR3 bases: TGTGCCAGCAGCTTTCAGGGTACGAAGGGGGCCAACGTCCTGACTTTC.

The genes are TRBV3-1 (or the pseudogene TRBV3-2) and TRBJ1-2; a possible D gene is TRBD1 (5 bases). Trimming left V 3 bases short and J 5 bases short, with 19 bases between. Germline CDR1 LGHDT, CDR2 YNNKEL (reference sequence). CDR3 length equals 16 residues. DNA of the CDR3: TGTGCCAGCAGCCAGTTTATCGGGGGGGATTGGTATGGCTACACCTTC. Its protein is CASSQFIGGDWYGYTF.

The chain combines TRBV24-1 with TRBJ1-5, with D possibly being TRBD1 (6 bases). This CDR3 is 14 amino acids long. V was pared by 3 bases and J by 4 bases, with 9 bases between. CDR1 is KGHDR and CDR2 is SFDVKD in the germline V gene. CDR3 sequence: CATSDGQTNQPQHF. CDR3 in DNA: TGTGCCACCAGTGATGGACAGACAAATCAGCCCCAGCATTTT.

The genes are TRBV18 and TRBJ1-2; 7 bases match TRBD1. Unmatched junction bases numbered 6, after V lost 5 bases and J lost 3 bases. The CDR3 consists of 14 residues. Germline lookup yields CDR1 KGHSH and CDR2 LQKENI. CDR3 loop: CASSTFTGDYGYTF. The CDR3 region has the DNA TGTGCCAGCTCAACCTTTACAGGGGACTATGGCTACACCTTC.

The rearrangement uses TRBV7-2 and TRBJ2-7; D is unclear. Trimming stripped 5 bases from V and 0 bases from J, with 11 bases between. The V gene's germline CDR1 is SGHTA and CDR2 FQGNSA. The CDR3 is made up of 14 amino acids. This CDR3 reads CASSNSRSSYEQYF. The CDR3 DNA sequence: TGTGCCAGCAGCAACAGCCGAAGCTCCTACGAGCAGTACTTC.

This clone was detected only a few times. The rearrangement uses TRBV19 and TRBJ2-7, with D tentatively TRBD2 (5 bases). V lost 2 bases to trimming and J lost 3 bases, with 14 bases between them. CDR3 length: 15 residues. Germline V CDR1 and CDR2: LNHDA, SQIVND (reference sequence). The CDR3 spells CASSILGSPLYEQYF. CDR3 coding DNA: TGTGCCAGTAGTATACTGGGGAGCCCTCTCTACGAGCAGTACTTC.

V and J are TRBV28 and TRBJ2-1, with TRBD1 identical over 10 bases. This CDR3 has 16 amino acids. Germline lookup yields CDR1 MDHEN and CDR2 SYDVKM. Germline trimming cut 7 bases from V and 7 bases from J; bases unmatched to any gene: 13. The CDR3 reads CASTLGTGEEGNEQFF. The CDR3 bases are TGTGCCAGCACCTTAGGGACAGGGGAGGAGGGAAATGAGCAGTTCTTC.

This sequence joins TRBV3-1 (or the pseudogene TRBV3-2) and TRBJ2-7; D gene ambiguous. This CDR3 region has 12 residues. Looked up from germline, CDR1 is LGHDT and CDR2 is YNNKEL (reference sequence). With 3 bases removed from V and 3 bases from J, the gap between germline ends came to 6 bases. The CDR3 DNA is TGTGCCAGCAGCCACCCCGGCTACGAGCAGTACTTC. Protein: CASSHPGYEQYF.

This clone was observed a single time. The chain employs TRBV11-2 and TRBJ1-4; tentatively, D is TRBD1 (5 bases). Germline values: CDR1 SGHAT, CDR2 FQNNGV. V dropped 1 base and J dropped 3 bases, with 9 bases sitting between them. The length of the CDR3 is 15 residues. The CDR3 DNA reads TGTGCCAGCAGCTTAGTACCAGGGTCTAATGAAAAACTGTTTTTT. Amino acid sequence: CASSLVPGSNEKLFF.

For this clone: The same CDR3 can be traced to other DNA sequences in this sample. The chain employs TRBV27 and TRBJ1-5; 7 positions agree with TRBD1. The ends lost 3 bases at V and 7 bases at J; junction bases unmatched: 6. The CDR3 loop spans 14 amino acids. CDR1 is MNHEY and CDR2 is SMNVEV in the germline V gene (reference sequence). This CDR3 reads CASSFRQGGQPQHF. Here the CDR3 DNA reads TGTGCCAGCAGTTTTAGACAGGGAGGACAGCCCCAGCATTTT.

The gene calls are TRBV18 and TRBJ2-2; 10 bases fit TRBD1. The CDR3 contains 16 residues. V gave up 3 bases and J gave up 4 bases; unmatched junction bases: 5. CDR1 KGHSH and CDR2 LQKENI come from the germline V gene. In nucleotides, the CDR3 is TGTGCCAGCTCACCCGGACAGGGGGGACTCACCGGGGAGCTGTTTTTT. Protein product: CASSPGQGGLTGELFF.